Below are 27 T cell receptor beta chains sequenced from a single sample in a study of blood T cell repertoires in COVID-19. TCRdb's copy holds only in-frame clones and misses some; the assay was immunoSEQ multiplex PCR. Of 150,000 to 200,000 clones in the sample, over 85% were seen once. Material for sequencing was peripheral blood. The receptors were sampled from a woman aged 55-70 years with COVID-19, enrolled during active disease.

The chain joins TRBV7-3 to TRBJ2-3; 8 bases line up with TRBD1. The V and J ends lost 4 bases and 2 bases, in that order; junction bases with no gene match: 5. This CDR3 spans 15 amino acids. Germline V gives CDR1 SGHTA, CDR2 FQGTGA. The CDR3 nucleotides read TGTGCCAGCAGCTCCGGACAGGGTATCACAGATACGCAGTATTTT. The encoded protein is CASSSGQGITDTQYF.

This clone has just a few counts. The chain links TRBV4-3 to TRBJ1-1; D uncertain. Germline CDR1 LGHNA, CDR2 YSLEER. Trimming took 0 bases from V and 1 from J, leaving 6 bases between them. The CDR3 consists of 14 residues. The CDR3 DNA follows: TGCGCCAGCAGCCAAGATTACTGGAACACTGAAGCTTTCTTT. Its protein product is CASSQDYWNTEAFF.

The chain couples TRBV4-2 to TRBJ1-6; 8 nucleotides align to TRBD1. There are 15 residues in the CDR3. The V and J ends lost 4 bases and 7 bases, in that order; junction bases with no gene match: 6. Germline CDR1 is LGHNA and CDR2 is YNFKEQ. The CDR3 loop is CASSLYRDRNSPLHF. CDR3 nucleotide sequence: TGTGCCAGCAGCCTGTACAGGGACAGGAATTCACCCCTCCACTTT.

V is TRBV5-6 and J is TRBJ1-2; TRBD1 matches 10 bases. The CDR3 runs 17 residues. CDR1 and CDR2 (germline): SGHDT, YYEEEE. With 3 bases clipped from V and 7 bases from J, the junction kept 15 bases outside the gene matches. Written as DNA, the CDR3 is TGTGCCAGCAGCTCGGCACGGACAGGGGGGACCTTGGGTGGCTACACCTTC. The encoded protein is CASSSARTGGTLGGYTF.

The chain uses TRBV4-2 and TRBJ2-7; D remains unclear. This CDR3 is 14 amino acids long. Trimming removed 4 bases from V and 3 bases from J, with 13 bases in between. Looked up from germline, CDR1 is LGHNA and CDR2 is YNFKEQ. CDR3 protein: CASSPPQNRYEQYF. The CDR3 DNA sequence: TGTGCCAGCAGCCCACCGCAGAATCGCTACGAGCAGTACTTC.

This clone was seen once. This chain links TRBV5-1 with TRBJ2-2; D may be TRBD1 (6 bases). With 2 bases removed from V and 4 bases from J, the gap between germline ends came to 9 bases. CDR3 size: 14 residues. The germline V gene has CDR1 SGHRS and CDR2 YFSETQ. The CDR3 nucleotides are TGCGCCAGCAGCTTAACAGGGTCCACCGGGGAGCTGTTTTTT. Its protein is CASSLTGSTGELFF.

The chain links TRBV7-9 to TRBJ2-7; the D is unclear. Germline assignment: CDR1 SEHNR and CDR2 FQNEAQ (reference sequence). This CDR3 has 15 amino acids. V lost 2 bases and J 5 bases, leaving 16 bases between the germline ends. The CDR3 DNA follows: TGTGCCAGCAGCTTATGGTTACAGCCAGGCGACGAGCAGTACTTC. It yields the protein CASSLWLQPGDEQYF.

This chain joins TRBV11-2 and TRBJ2-7; 7 bases line up with TRBD1. The CDR3 is 14 amino acids. The ends lost 7 bases at V and 6 bases at J; junction bases unmatched: 12. Germline V gene sequence: CDR1 SGHAT, CDR2 FQNNGV. The CDR3 DNA reads as TGTGCCAGCAAAGGGGGACAGTGGGTCCTCGAGCAGTACTTC. Amino acid sequence: CASKGGQWVLEQYF.

The chain joins TRBV5-6 to TRBJ2-7, with D tentatively TRBD1 (5 bases). The ends were cut back, 0 bases at V and 7 bases at J, with 17 bases in the middle. The CDR3 has 15 amino acids. Germline V gives CDR1 SGHDT, CDR2 YYEEEE. CDR3 nucleotide sequence: TGTGCCAGCAGCTTGGCATGGGGCAGCGTCTCTGAGCAGTACTTC. Encoded protein: CASSLAWGSVSEQYF.

This clone was found a few times. The chain combines TRBV30 with TRBJ1-5, with 8 bases aligning to TRBD1. J lost 0 bases, V lost 5 bases, and 12 bases had no gene match. The germline V gene encodes CDR1 GTSNPN and CDR2 SVGIG (reference sequence). The CDR3 has 17 residues. CDR3 residues: CAWDRGLGRYSNQPQHF. CDR3 DNA: TGTGCCTGGGACAGGGGCCTTGGTCGGTATAGCAATCAGCCCCAGCATTTT. The complete variable domain, with remaining parts taken from reference TRBV30 and TRBJ1-5, reads SQTIHQWPATLVQPVGSPLSLECTVEGTSNPNLYWYRQAAGRGLQLLFYSVGIGQISSEVPQNLSASRPQDRQFILSSKKLLLSDSGFYLCAWDRGLGRYSNQPQHFGDGTRLSIL.

This clone showed up just once. The chain couples TRBV7-9 to TRBJ1-5; D is unclear. The germline V gene encodes CDR1 SEHNR and CDR2 FQNEAQ (reference sequence). V was trimmed by 5 bases and J by 6 bases, leaving 17 bases between them. The CDR3 consists of 15 residues. The chain's CDR3 is CASSPRGGGSQPQHF. The CDR3, as DNA: TGTGCCAGCAGCCCTCGTGGAGGCGGTAGTCAGCCCCAGCATTTT.

The V and J genes are TRBV7-9 and TRBJ1-4; a possible D gene is TRBD1 (6 bases). V was clipped by 5 bases and J by 2 bases, with 12 bases between them. This CDR3 is built from 15 residues. Germline-derived CDR1 and CDR2 are SEHNR and FQNEAQ (reference sequence). In DNA form, the CDR3 reads TGTGCCAGCAGCCGCCCAAGGGGGACTAATGAAAAACTGTTTTTT. It translates to CASSRPRGTNEKLFF. The complete variable domain, with remaining parts taken from reference TRBV7-9 and TRBJ1-4, reads DTGVSQNPRHKITKRGQNVTFRCDPISEHNRLYWYRQTLGQGPEFLTYFQNEAQLEKSRLLSDRFSAERPKGSFSTLEIQRTEQGDSAMYLCASSRPRGTNEKLFFGSGTQLSVL.

This chain joins TRBV29-1 and TRBJ2-7, with 11 bases aligning to TRBD1. With V trimmed by 5 bases and J by 3 bases, 6 bases remained unmatched. This CDR3 has 14 amino acids. Germline loops: CDR1 SQVTM, CDR2 ANQGSEA. The DNA for the CDR3 is TGCAGCGTTCGTACCGGGACAGGGGGCTACGAGCAGTACTTC. Protein product: CSVRTGTGGYEQYF.

This CDR3 is CASSQARATNEKLFF. CDR3 coding DNA: TGCGCCAGCAGCCAAGCGAGGGCAACTAATGAAAAACTGTTTTTT. The V gene is TRBV4-3, the J gene TRBJ1-4; D call uncertain. V lost 1 base, J lost 0 bases, and 6 bases lay in between. The CDR3 spans 15 residues. CDR1 and CDR2 (germline): LGHNA, YSLEER.

The chain carries TRBV6-5 and TRBJ1-1; the D is unclear. Germline V gives CDR1 MNHEY, CDR2 SVGAGI. Trimming took 2 bases from V and 4 from J, leaving 17 bases between them. The CDR3 is 16 residues long. CDR3 DNA: TGTGCCAGCAGTTACAGTCGCACGGGTCGGGGCACTGAAGCTTTCTTT. Protein product: CASSYSRTGRGTEAFF.

V usage is TRBV7-3 and J usage is TRBJ2-3; TRBD2 matches 7 bases. CDR1 is SGHTA, CDR2 FQGTGA, per germline. The CDR3 has 15 amino acids. The V and J ends lost 1 base and 4 bases, in that order; junction bases with no gene match: 5. Here the CDR3 DNA reads TGTGCCAGCAGCTTAAGGGCGGGGGACGCAGATACGCAGTATTTT. Residues: CASSLRAGDADTQYF.

The chain employs TRBV7-6 and TRBJ2-7, with TRBD1 identical over 7 bases. Trimming cost V 1 base and J 2 bases; bases outside gene matches: 11. The CDR3 runs 17 residues. Germline CDR1 reads SGHVS; CDR2 reads FNYEAQ. The CDR3 here is CASSLGSRTGPPYEQYF. In nucleotides, the CDR3 is TGTGCCAGCAGCTTAGGATCCCGGACAGGTCCTCCCTACGAGCAGTACTTC.

This chain uses TRBV3-1 (or the pseudogene TRBV3-2) with TRBJ1-4; 8 bases line up with TRBD1. Germline CDR1 and CDR2: LGHDT and YNNKEL (reference sequence). V dropped 0 bases and J dropped 7; count of bases not matched to a gene: 4. The CDR3 contains 15 residues. Here the CDR3 reads CASSQDTGGSEKLFF. Here the CDR3 DNA reads TGTGCCAGCAGCCAAGACACAGGGGGGAGTGAAAAACTGTTTTTT.

This clone appeared a few times. The rearrangement uses TRBV30 and TRBJ1-2; D perhaps matches TRBD1 (6 bases). From germline, CDR1 is GTSNPN and CDR2 SVGIG (reference sequence). The CDR3 totals 11 residues. V lost 4 bases and J lost 7, with 10 bases in between. DNA for the CDR3: TGTGCCTGGAAAACAGGGCTTGGCTACACCTTC. Amino acid sequence: CAWKTGLGYTF.

V usage is TRBV18 and J usage is TRBJ2-2; 8 bases fit TRBD1. This CDR3 is 14 amino acids long. Germline CDR1 KGHSH, CDR2 LQKENI. With V trimmed by 3 bases and J by 4 bases, 1 base remained unmatched. The CDR3 region has the DNA TGTGCCAGCTCACCGGACAGGGCCACCGGGGAGCTGTTTTTT. It codes for CASSPDRATGELFF.

The genes are TRBV2 and TRBJ2-3, with a tentative D call TRBD1 (7 bases). This CDR3 is built from 15 residues. Trimming took 4 bases from V and 2 from J, leaving 13 bases between them. Germline CDR1 and CDR2: SNHLY and FYNNEI. The DNA for the CDR3 is TGTGCCAGCAGTGTGGCGGAGGGGGCCACAGATACGCAGTATTTT. Residues: CASSVAEGATDTQYF.

The chain carries TRBV4-3 and TRBJ2-3; D gene uncertain. Germline values: CDR1 LGHNA, CDR2 YSLEER. The CDR3 consists of 13 residues. Trimming stripped 0 bases from V and 6 bases from J, with 7 bases between. The CDR3 sequence: CASSQESRDTQYF. CDR3 bases: TGCGCCAGCAGCCAAGAGAGCAGGGATACGCAGTATTTT.

The CDR3 here is CASSQDAAAHYGYTF. The CDR3 DNA reads TGCGCCAGCAGCCAAGATGCGGCAGCACACTATGGCTACACCTTC. V gene TRBV4-1 combines with J gene TRBJ1-2; D is undetermined. In germline, CDR1 is MGHRA, CDR2 YSYEKL. The CDR3 runs to 15 residues. V gave up 0 bases and J gave up 3 bases, with 11 bases separating them.

The chain links TRBV27 to TRBJ2-5; the match to TRBD1 covers 7 bases. The CDR3 has 15 amino acids. J gave up 1 base and V 0 bases, and 2 bases lay outside the gene matches. The germline V gene has CDR1 MNHEY and CDR2 SMNVEV (reference sequence). This CDR3 is CASSLSRDSQETQYF. DNA of the CDR3: TGTGCCAGCAGTTTATCCCGGGACAGCCAAGAGACCCAGTACTTC.

The V and J genes are TRBV27 and TRBJ2-3; D is possibly TRBD2 (7 bases). V lost 6 bases to trimming and J lost 0 bases, with 22 bases between them. The CDR3 is 18 residues long. Germline assignment: CDR1 MNHEY and CDR2 SMNVEV (reference sequence). CDR3 sequence reads: CASSPRKEGGPSTDTQYF. Written as DNA, the CDR3 is TGTGCCAGCAGCCCACGTAAGGAGGGGGGGCCCAGCACAGATACGCAGTATTTT.

The chain combines TRBV4-2 with TRBJ2-1; 9 nucleotides align to TRBD2. The junction had 12 bases not matched to a gene; V was cut back by 4 bases and J by 8 bases. This CDR3 has 16 residues. Germline V gene sequence: CDR1 LGHNA, CDR2 YNFKEQ. This CDR3 is CASSPLRSGGGDEQFF. The DNA of the CDR3 is TGTGCCAGCAGCCCTCTTCGTAGCGGGGGCGGGGATGAGCAGTTCTTC.

The rearrangement uses TRBV7-7 and TRBJ1-5, with 10 bases identical to TRBD1. The V and J ends lost 4 bases and 5 bases, in that order; junction bases with no gene match: 14. Germline CDR1 and CDR2: SSHAT and FNYEAQ (reference sequence). The CDR3 runs to 18 residues. In DNA, the CDR3 is TGTGCCAGCAGCTCAGGACAGGGGGAGAGAGGGGGAGATCAGCCCCAGCATTTT. Protein sequence: CASSSGQGERGGDQPQHF.